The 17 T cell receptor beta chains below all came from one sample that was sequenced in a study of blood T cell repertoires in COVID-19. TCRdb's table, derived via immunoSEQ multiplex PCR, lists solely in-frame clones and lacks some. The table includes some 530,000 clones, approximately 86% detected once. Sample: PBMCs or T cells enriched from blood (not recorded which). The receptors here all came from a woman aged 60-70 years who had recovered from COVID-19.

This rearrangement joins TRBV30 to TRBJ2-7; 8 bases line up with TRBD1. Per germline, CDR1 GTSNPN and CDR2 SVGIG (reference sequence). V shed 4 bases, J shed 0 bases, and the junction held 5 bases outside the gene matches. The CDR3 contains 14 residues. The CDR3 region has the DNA TGTGCCTGGAACCGGGACAGGAGCTCCTACGAGCAGTACTTC. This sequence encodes CAWNRDRSSYEQYF.

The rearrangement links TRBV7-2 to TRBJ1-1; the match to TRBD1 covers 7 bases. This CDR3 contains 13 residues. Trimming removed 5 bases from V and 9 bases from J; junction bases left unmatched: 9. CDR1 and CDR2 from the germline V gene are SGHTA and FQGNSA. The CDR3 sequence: CASSAKGAGKAFF. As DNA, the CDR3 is TGTGCCAGCAGCGCGAAGGGGGCGGGTAAAGCTTTCTTT. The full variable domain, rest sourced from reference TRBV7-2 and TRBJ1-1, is GAGVSQSPSNKVTEKGKDVELRCDPISGHTALYWYRQSLGQGLEFLIYFQGNSAPDKSGLPSDRFSAERTGGSVSTLTIQRTQQEDSAVYLCASSAKGAGKAFFGQGTRLTVV.

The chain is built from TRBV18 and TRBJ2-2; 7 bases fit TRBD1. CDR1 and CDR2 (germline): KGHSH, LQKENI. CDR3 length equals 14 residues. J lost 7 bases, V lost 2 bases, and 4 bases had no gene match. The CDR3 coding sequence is TGTGCCAGCTCACCAGACAGGGTCGACGGGGAGCTGTTTTTT. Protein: CASSPDRVDGELFF.

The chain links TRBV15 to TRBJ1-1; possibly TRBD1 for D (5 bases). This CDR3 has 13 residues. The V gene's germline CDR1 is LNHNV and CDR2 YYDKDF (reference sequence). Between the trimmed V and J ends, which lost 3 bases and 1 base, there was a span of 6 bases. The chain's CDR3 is CATSSQGNTEAFF. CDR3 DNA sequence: TGTGCCACCAGCAGTCAGGGGAACACTGAAGCTTTCTTT.

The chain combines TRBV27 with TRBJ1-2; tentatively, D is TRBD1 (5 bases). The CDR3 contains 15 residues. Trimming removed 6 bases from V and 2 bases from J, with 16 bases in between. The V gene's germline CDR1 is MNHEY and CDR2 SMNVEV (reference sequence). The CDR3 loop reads CASREPRGANYGYTF. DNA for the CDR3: TGTGCCAGCAGAGAGCCTAGGGGCGCCAACTATGGCTACACCTTC.

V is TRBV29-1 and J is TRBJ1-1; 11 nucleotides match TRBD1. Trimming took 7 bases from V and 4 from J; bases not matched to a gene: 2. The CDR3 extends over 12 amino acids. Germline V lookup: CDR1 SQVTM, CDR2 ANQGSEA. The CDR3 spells CSGGQGGTEAFF. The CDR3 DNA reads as TGCAGCGGGGGACAGGGGGGCACTGAAGCTTTCTTT.

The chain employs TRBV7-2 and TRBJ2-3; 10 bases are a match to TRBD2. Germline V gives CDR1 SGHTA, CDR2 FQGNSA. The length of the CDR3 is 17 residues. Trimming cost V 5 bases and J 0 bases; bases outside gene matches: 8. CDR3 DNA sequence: TGTGCCAGCAGCCCCCAGCGGGGGGGCTTTAGCACAGATACGCAGTATTTT. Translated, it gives CASSPQRGGFSTDTQYF.

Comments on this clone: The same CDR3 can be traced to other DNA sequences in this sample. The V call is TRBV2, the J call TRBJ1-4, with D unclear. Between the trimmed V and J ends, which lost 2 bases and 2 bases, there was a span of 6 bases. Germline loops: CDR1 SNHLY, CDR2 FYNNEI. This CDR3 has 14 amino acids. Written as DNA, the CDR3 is TGTGCCAGCAGTGAACGGGGTACTAATGAAAAACTGTTTTTT. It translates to CASSERGTNEKLFF. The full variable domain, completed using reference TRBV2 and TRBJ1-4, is EPEVTQTPSHQVTQMGQEVILRCVPISNHLYFYWYRQILGQKVEFLVSFYNNEISEKSEIFDDQFSVERPDGSNFTLKIRSTKLEDSAMYFCASSERGTNEKLFFGSGTQLSVL.

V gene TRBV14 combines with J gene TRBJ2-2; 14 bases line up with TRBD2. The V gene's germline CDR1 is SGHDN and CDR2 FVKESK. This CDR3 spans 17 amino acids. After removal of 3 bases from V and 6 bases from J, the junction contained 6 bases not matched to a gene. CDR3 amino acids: CASSHRGLAGGSGELFF. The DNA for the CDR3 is TGTGCCAGCAGCCACAGAGGACTAGCGGGGGGATCCGGGGAGCTGTTTTTT. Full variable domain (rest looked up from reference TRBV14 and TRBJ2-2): EAGVTQFPSHSVIEKGQTVTLRCDPISGHDNLYWYRRVMGKEIKFLLHFVKESKQDESGMPNNRFLAERTGGTYSTLKVQPAELEDSGVYFCASSHRGLAGGSGELFFGEGSRLTVL.

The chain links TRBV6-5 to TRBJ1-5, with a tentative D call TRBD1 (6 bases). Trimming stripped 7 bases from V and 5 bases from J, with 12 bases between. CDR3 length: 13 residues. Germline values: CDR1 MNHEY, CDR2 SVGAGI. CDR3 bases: TGTGCCAGCATCGAGGGGGTTTATCAGCCCCAGCATTTT. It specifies CASIEGVYQPQHF.

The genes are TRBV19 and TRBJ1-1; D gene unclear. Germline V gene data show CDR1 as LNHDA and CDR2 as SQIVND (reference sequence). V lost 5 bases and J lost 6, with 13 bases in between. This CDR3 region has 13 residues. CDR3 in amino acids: CASSVARGAEAFF. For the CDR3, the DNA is TGTGCCAGTAGTGTCGCCCGCGGGGCTGAAGCTTTCTTT. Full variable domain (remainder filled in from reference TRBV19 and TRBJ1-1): DGGITQSPKYLFRKEGQNVTLSCEQNLNHDAMYWYRQDPGQGLRLIYYSQIVNDFQKGDIAEGYSVSREKKESFPLTVTSAQKNPTAFYLCASSVARGAEAFFGQGTRLTVV.

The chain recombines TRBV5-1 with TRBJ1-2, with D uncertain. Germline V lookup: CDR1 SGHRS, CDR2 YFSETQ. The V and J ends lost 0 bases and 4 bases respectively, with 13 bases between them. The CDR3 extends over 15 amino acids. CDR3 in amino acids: CASSLGSGSSYGYTF. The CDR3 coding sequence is TGCGCCAGCAGCTTGGGATCAGGTTCCAGCTATGGCTACACCTTC.

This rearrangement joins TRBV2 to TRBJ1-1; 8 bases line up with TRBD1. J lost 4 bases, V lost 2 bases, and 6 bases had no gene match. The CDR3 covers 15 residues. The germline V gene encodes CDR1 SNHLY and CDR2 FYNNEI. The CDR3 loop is CASSEWAGGGTEAFF. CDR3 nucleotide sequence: TGTGCCAGCAGTGAATGGGCAGGGGGCGGCACTGAAGCTTTCTTT.

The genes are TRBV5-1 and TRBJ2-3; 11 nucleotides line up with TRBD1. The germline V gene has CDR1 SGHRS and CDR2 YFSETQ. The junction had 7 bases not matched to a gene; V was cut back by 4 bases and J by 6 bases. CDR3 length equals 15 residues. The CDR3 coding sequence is TGCGCCAGCAGCGAAAGGACAGGGGGCAAGGATACGCAGTATTTT. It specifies CASSERTGGKDTQYF.

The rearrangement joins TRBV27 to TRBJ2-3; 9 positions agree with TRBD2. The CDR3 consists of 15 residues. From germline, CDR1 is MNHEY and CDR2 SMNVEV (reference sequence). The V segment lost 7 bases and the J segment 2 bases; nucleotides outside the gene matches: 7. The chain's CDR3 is CASNYGGGATDTQYF. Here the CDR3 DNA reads TGTGCCAGCAACTACGGCGGGGGGGCCACAGATACGCAGTATTTT.

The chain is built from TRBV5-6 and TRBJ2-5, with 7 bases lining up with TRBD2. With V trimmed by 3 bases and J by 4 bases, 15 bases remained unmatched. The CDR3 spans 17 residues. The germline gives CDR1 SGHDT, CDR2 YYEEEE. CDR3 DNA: TGTGCCAGCAGCTCTCAACGTGCGGGGGTTAAGGTAGAGACCCAGTACTTC. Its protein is CASSSQRAGVKVETQYF.

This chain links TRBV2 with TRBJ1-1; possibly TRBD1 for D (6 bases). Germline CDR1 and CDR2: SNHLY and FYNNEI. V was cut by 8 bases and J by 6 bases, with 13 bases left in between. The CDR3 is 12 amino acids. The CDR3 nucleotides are TGTGCCAGCGACAGGTCCGGGGCTGAAGCTTTCTTT. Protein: CASDRSGAEAFF.